Following are 21 T cell receptor beta chains from one sample sequenced in a study of T cell repertoires in cytomegalovirus infection. TCRdb called the reads again in MiXCR, with one record for every CDR3 protein. The data contain about 360,000 distinct CDR3 sequences, around 18% of them singletons. Sequencing used PBMCs. The receptors here all came from a human donor in good health (CMV status not recorded). Some clones in this sample may be carry-over from other donors' samples.

This clonotype came up many times. The gene calls are TRBV5-4 and TRBJ2-7; 12 bases agree with TRBD2. The length of the CDR3 is 17 residues. Germline V lookup: CDR1 SGHNT, CDR2 YYREEE (reference sequence). V lost 0 bases, J lost 0 bases, and 4 bases stayed unmatched. The CDR3 sequence is CASSLGLAGVDSYEQYF. The CDR3 coding sequence is TGTGCCAGCAGCTTGGGACTAGCGGGAGTCGACTCCTACGAGCAGTACTTC.

Points on this clonotype: One end of the junction fails to match germline, which may point to a read error. The chain combines TRBV7-8 with TRBJ2-3; D is uncertain. Germline loops: CDR1 SGHVS, CDR2 FQNEAQ. CDR3 length: 15 amino acids. CDR3 sequence reads: CASSLEPSSTDRQYF. The CDR3 DNA is TGTGCCAGCAGCTTAGAGCCCAGCAGCACAGATAGGCAGTATTTT.

This clonotype occurred many times. The chain carries TRBV7-9 and TRBJ2-5, with D possibly matching TRBD2 (5 bases). The CDR3 loop spans 13 amino acids. Germline CDR1 reads SEHNR; CDR2 reads FQNEAQ (reference sequence). The V end lost 8 bases, the J end lost 1 base, and 11 bases lay between the germline ends. This chain's CDR3 is CASSIASQETQYF. Written as DNA, the CDR3 is TGTGCCAGCTCAATAGCGTCCCAAGAGACCCAGTACTTC.

This clonotype has at least ten counts. V usage is TRBV7-8 and J usage is TRBJ2-3; TRBD2 aligns across 9 bases. V was clipped by 5 bases and J by 0 bases; unmatched bases: 9. Looked up from germline, CDR1 is SGHVS and CDR2 is FQNEAQ. The CDR3 spans 17 residues. The CDR3 region is CASSPERLADSTDTQYF. CDR3 sequence (DNA): TGTGCCAGCAGCCCCGAAAGACTAGCGGATAGCACAGATACGCAGTATTTT.

This clonotype has a count of ten or more. The rearrangement links TRBV4-1 to TRBJ2-1, with 8 bases fitting TRBD2. Germline V gene sequence: CDR1 MGHRA, CDR2 YSYEKL. V lost 5 bases, J lost 4 bases, and 7 bases stayed unmatched. The CDR3 loop spans 15 amino acids. CDR3 residues: CASSLGSGGYNEQFF. CDR3 nucleotide sequence: TGCGCCAGCAGCTTGGGCTCGGGAGGGTACAATGAGCAGTTCTTC.

The chain has TRBV7-3 and TRBJ2-1, with 9 bases aligning to TRBD2. V shed 10 bases, J shed 7 bases, and the junction held 11 bases outside the gene matches. The CDR3 spans 14 residues. Germline V gene sequence: CDR1 SGHTA, CDR2 FQGTGA. This CDR3 is CATPLAGRYNEQFF. The CDR3 DNA is TGTGCCACACCTCTAGCGGGAAGGTATAATGAGCAGTTCTTC.

In its sample, this clonotype was seen once. The chain uses TRBV10-3 and TRBJ2-3; D not resolved. Deletions cut 3 bases from V and 0 bases from J, with 10 bases between. The CDR3 is 15 amino acids. In germline, CDR1 is ENHRY, CDR2 SYGVKD. Written as DNA, the CDR3 is TGTGCCATCAGTGAATGGCAGGCTAGCACAGATACGCAGTATTTT. As protein: CAISEWQASTDTQYF.

The chain combines TRBV11-2 with TRBJ2-2; D is ambiguous. Trimming shortened V by 0 bases and J by 6 bases, and 11 bases separated the two germline ends. The CDR3 is 15 amino acids. The germline gives CDR1 SGHAT, CDR2 FQNNGV. The CDR3, as DNA: TGTGCCAGCAGCTTAGATCGTTTGAGTGCCGGGGAGCTGTTTTTT. Residues: CASSLDRLSAGELFF. Looking up the rest from reference TRBV11-2 and TRBJ2-2 gives the full variable domain: EAGVAQSPRYKIIEKRQSVAFWCNPISGHATLYWYQQILGQGPKLLIQFQNNGVVDDSQLPKDRFSAERLKGVDSTLKIQPAKLEDSAVYLCASSLDRLSAGELFFGEGSRLTVL.

At least ten counts were recorded for this clonotype. The CDR3 here is CASSGTGQGYTF. The CDR3 nucleotides read TGTGCCAGCAGCGGGACAGGGCAAGGCTACACCTTC. This chain connects TRBV6-1 to TRBJ1-2; 9 positions agree with TRBD1. The V gene's germline CDR1 is MNHNS and CDR2 SASEGT. This CDR3 has 12 residues. Unmatched junction bases numbered 4, after V lost 6 bases and J lost 8 bases.

This chain connects TRBV28 to TRBJ1-2; D gene unclear. The CDR3 consists of 14 residues. Per germline, CDR1 MDHEN and CDR2 SYDVKM. Trimming left V 3 bases short and J 4 bases short, with 12 bases between. The CDR3 reads CASSFGVSGYGYTF. DNA for the CDR3: TGTGCCAGCAGTTTCGGGGTTAGCGGCTATGGCTACACCTTC.

The chain carries TRBV9 and TRBJ1-3; 7 nucleotides line up with TRBD1. This CDR3 contains 15 residues. The germline V gene encodes CDR1 SGDLS and CDR2 YYNGEE. V dropped 2 bases and J dropped 0; count of bases not matched to a gene: 2. CDR3 protein: CASSVGQNSGNTIYF. Written as DNA, the CDR3 is TGTGCCAGCAGCGTGGGACAGAACTCTGGAAACACCATATATTTT.

V usage is TRBV7-2 and J usage is TRBJ2-7; unclear D gene. This CDR3 has 14 residues. Germline CDR1 is SGHTA and CDR2 is FQGNSA. Trimming pared 0 bases from V and 5 bases from J, leaving 11 bases between. CDR3 protein: CASSLATPWDEQYF. In DNA form, the CDR3 reads TGTGCCAGCAGCTTAGCTACTCCTTGGGACGAGCAGTACTTC. Drawing the rest from reference TRBV7-2 and TRBJ2-7, the complete variable domain is GAGVSQSPSNKVTEKGKDVELRCDPISGHTALYWYRQSLGQGLEFLIYFQGNSAPDKSGLPSDRFSAERTGGSVSTLTIQRTQQEDSAVYLCASSLATPWDEQYFGPGTRLTVT.

This clonotype was seen only a few times. This chain joins TRBV20-1 and TRBJ2-3; 7 bases agree with TRBD1. The CDR3 loop spans 16 amino acids. V lost 4 bases and J lost 3; bases outside the gene matches: 13. Looked up from germline, CDR1 is DFQATT and CDR2 is SNEGSKA (reference sequence). CDR3 in DNA: TGCAGTGCTACCCTCCCGGGACAGCTTTTTACAGATACGCAGTATTTT. Its translation is CSATLPGQLFTDTQYF.

The chain links TRBV7-9 to TRBJ1-2; D may be TRBD1 (6 bases). The germline gives CDR1 SEHNR, CDR2 FQNEAQ (reference sequence). The CDR3 runs 14 residues. V was clipped by 6 bases and J by 1 base, with 12 bases between them. DNA of the CDR3: TGTGCCAGCAGACCGGACAGCTTTAACTATGGCTACACCTTC. It is translated as CASRPDSFNYGYTF.

This clonotype was recorded a few times. The V call is TRBV5-1, the J call TRBJ2-1; maybe TRBD1 (5 bases). CDR1 is SGHRS and CDR2 is YFSETQ in the germline V gene. CDR3 length: 13 residues. V was shortened by 4 bases and J by 12 bases, with 17 bases between the two germline ends. The chain's CDR3 is CASSADQGTGQFF. The DNA for the CDR3 is TGCGCCAGCAGCGCAGACCAGGGAACTGGGCAGTTCTTC.

This chain links TRBV2 with TRBJ1-5; maybe TRBD1 (6 bases). Germline loops: CDR1 SNHLY, CDR2 FYNNEI. V dropped 3 bases and J dropped 6 bases, with 15 bases sitting between them. CDR3 length: 15 amino acids. The CDR3 loop reads CASSDVTRGSQPQHF. DNA for the CDR3: TGTGCCAGCAGTGACGTGACCAGGGGAAGTCAGCCCCAGCATTTT.

This clonotype has a handful of counts. CDR3 in DNA: TGTGCTAGTGGTTTTGGGGGGAGCTCCTACGAGCAGTACTTC. Residues: CASGFGGSSYEQYF. The chain has TRBV12-5 and TRBJ2-7; D is possibly TRBD2 (6 bases). V was shortened by 3 bases and J by 0 bases, with 9 bases between the two germline ends. CDR1 and CDR2 from the germline V gene are LGHNT and FRNRAP. The CDR3 covers 14 residues.

The V and J genes are TRBV3-1 and TRBJ1-2; 7 nucleotides align to TRBD1. J lost 4 bases, V lost 2 bases, and 4 bases had no gene match. CDR1 is LGHDT, CDR2 YNNKEL, per germline (reference sequence). CDR3 length: 14 amino acids. The CDR3 DNA follows: TGTGCCAGCAGCCAAAACCGGGACAGCTATGGCTACACCTTC. This gives the protein CASSQNRDSYGYTF.

There are many counts of this clonotype. The rearrangement uses TRBV19 and TRBJ2-3; TRBD2 agrees at 9 bases. Germline loops: CDR1 LNHDA, CDR2 SQIVND (reference sequence). The CDR3 sequence is 16 residues long. V gave up 5 bases and J gave up 5 bases; unmatched junction bases: 11. CDR3 DNA sequence: TGTGCCAGTAGTCCAACTCGGACTAGCGCTGAAGATACGCAGTATTTT. The encoded protein is CASSPTRTSAEDTQYF.

This clonotype appeared many times. This chain connects TRBV7-2 to TRBJ1-1, with D hard to call. Germline CDR1 reads SGHTA; CDR2 reads FQGNSA. V dropped 2 bases and J dropped 1 base, with 11 bases sitting between them. This CDR3 has 15 amino acids. CDR3 sequence reads: CASSLLNPGNTEAFF. In nucleotides, the CDR3 is TGTGCCAGCAGCTTACTGAACCCCGGGAACACTGAAGCTTTCTTT. Variable domain in full (rest from reference TRBV7-2 and TRBJ1-1): GAGVSQSPSNKVTEKGKDVELRCDPISGHTALYWYRQSLGQGLEFLIYFQGNSAPDKSGLPSDRFSAERTGGSVSTLTIQRTQQEDSAVYLCASSLLNPGNTEAFFGQGTRLTVV.

There are many counts of this clonotype. The CDR3 DNA sequence: TGTGCCAGCAGCTTAGTAACAGGAGAGACCCAGTACTTC. Encoded protein: CASSLVTGETQYF. This sequence joins TRBV7-9 and TRBJ2-5, with D possibly matching TRBD1 (5 bases). V lost 1 base and J 4 bases, leaving 7 bases between the germline ends. From germline, CDR1 is SEHNR and CDR2 FQNEAQ (reference sequence). There are 13 residues in the CDR3.